This TCR beta chain was retrieved from a study of cytomegalovirus exposure and HLA in healthy donors. The CDR3 is 14 residues long. V gave up 2 bases and J gave up 3 bases, with 12 bases separating them. Germline loops: CDR1 SGHRS, CDR2 YFSETQ. PCR used 60 Vbeta primers and 13 Jbeta primers. Libraries were prepared by immunoSEQ multiplex PCR; TCRdb keeps only in-frame clonotypes and omits some of them. Of some 150,000 clones in the sample, 70% to 85% were seen once. This sequence was found in a woman aged 40 to 50 in good health and CMV-seronegative. Material: PBMCs. The chain is built from TRBV5-1 and TRBJ2-7; D possibly corresponds to TRBD1 (5 bases). Here the CDR3 DNA reads TGCGCCAGCAGCTTTCAGGGCCCCAACTACGAGCAGTACTTC. Its translation: CASSFQGPNYEQYF.